Listed below are T cell receptor beta chains from one sample, sequenced in a study of OX40 agonist ivuxolimab in advanced cancers. Measured with immunoSEQ multiplex PCR; TCRdb has only the in-frame clones, and not every one. This repertoire shows some 150,000 clones, 85% to 95% found once; its top ten account for more than 1%. The material sequenced was CD4+ or CD8+ T cells sorted from blood, taken in a trial of the OX40 agonist ivuxolimab. The receptors come from an adult with an advanced solid tumor such as melanoma, head and neck, liver or kidney cancer. Both conserved end residues are part of each CDR3. D genes are given only for firm matches. Clone size is not always given. Where it is, it says once, few, many or a class for expanded clones.

size	D	V	J	DNA	CDR3
NA	NA	TRBV7-9	TRBJ1-1	TGTGCCAGCAGCCTCAGCGGGGGTATTGAAGCTTTCTTT	CASSLSGGIEAFF
NA	NA	TRBV6-1	TRBJ1-5	TGTGCCAGCATGGGGCAGGGATATAGCAATCAGCCCCAGCATTTT	CASMGQGYSNQPQHF
NA	TRBD1	TRBV19	TRBJ2-7	TGTGCCAGTAGTATCAGGACAGGAGCCTACGAGCAGTACTTC	CASSIRTGAYEQYF
NA	TRBD1	TRBV5-1	TRBJ2-5	TGCGCCAGCAGCTTGCCCGGGACAGGTCTGCTCCAAGAGACCCAGTACTTC	CASSLPGTGLLQETQYF
few	NA	TRBV19	TRBJ1-1	TGTGCCAGTACAGACCCCGGCAGGAGGAACACTGAAGCTTTCTTT	CASTDPGRRNTEAFF
NA	TRBD1	TRBV5-1	TRBJ1-2	TGCGCCAGCAGCTTACAGGGGACGGCTAACTATGGCTACACCTTC	CASSLQGTANYGYTF
NA	NA	TRBV9	TRBJ2-2	TGTGCCAGCAGCTTAGGAGCCACCGGGGAGCTGTTTTTT	CASSLGATGELFF
NA	NA	TRBV14	TRBJ1-2	TGTGCCAGCAGCCAAGTTACAGGGCGACAGTACGTCTATGGCTACACCTTC	CASSQVTGRQYVYGYTF
once	TRBD2	TRBV28	TRBJ2-7	TGTGCCAGCAGCCCAAGTGGCGGGAGGGCCTACGAGCAGTACTTC	CASSPSGGRAYEQYF
NA	NA	TRBV5-6	TRBJ1-2	TGTGCCAGCAGCTTGGTTGGTTTAGCTAACTATGGCTACACCTTC	CASSLVGLANYGYTF
NA	NA	TRBV4-1	TRBJ1-4	TGCGCCAGCAGCCAAGCTACAGGGAACGCTAATGAAAAACTGTTTTTT	CASSQATGNANEKLFF
NA	TRBD1	TRBV7-2	TRBJ1-2	TGTGCCAGCAGCAAATGGACAGGGGAAGGCTACACCTTC	CASSKWTGEGYTF
NA	NA	TRBV6-5	TRBJ2-7	TGTGCCAGCAGTCGGACAGCGATAGGCTACGAGCAGTACTTC	CASSRTAIGYEQYF
NA	NA	TRBV27	TRBJ2-3	TGTGCCAGCAGTTTTAGAGAGTCGGATACGCAGTATTTT	CASSFRESDTQYF
NA	NA	TRBV7-9	TRBJ2-7	TGTGCCAGCAGCTTAGCCGACCCCTATCCCTACGAGCAGTACTTC	CASSLADPYPYEQYF
NA	NA	TRBV18	TRBJ1-1	TGTGCCAGCTCACCACCAGGGGTGAAGACTGAAGCTTTCTTT	CASSPPGVKTEAFF
NA	NA	TRBV10-2	TRBJ2-5	TGCGCCAGCAGGACTAGGGGTACAGAGACCCAGTACTTC	CASRTRGTETQYF
NA	NA	TRBV7-3	TRBJ2-5	TGTGCCAGCAGCTTAGGGGACGCCCACGGGGAGCAGTACTTC	CASSLGDAHGEQYF
NA	TRBD1	TRBV5-6	TRBJ2-7	TGTGCCAGCAGCGGACAGGGGGCCCTCACCTACGAGCAGTACTTC	CASSGQGALTYEQYF
once	NA	TRBV6-6	TRBJ2-3	TGTGCCAGCAGTTACTCGGTGGACCCAGATACGCAGTATTTT	CASSYSVDPDTQYF
NA	TRBD2	TRBV7-8	TRBJ2-2	TGTGCCAGCAGCTTAGTGGGACTAGCCGGGGAGCTGTTTTTT	CASSLVGLAGELFF
NA	NA	TRBV6-5	TRBJ2-2	TGTGCCAGCAGTCGCGGAGGAGGCACCGGGGAGCTGTTTTTT	CASSRGGGTGELFF
NA	TRBD1	TRBV10-1	TRBJ2-5	TGCGCCAGCAGGGTCCGGGACAGGGAGGAAGAGACCCAGTACTTC	CASRVRDREEETQYF
few	NA	TRBV2	TRBJ1-1	TGTGCCAGCAGTGGGGGCAGGTTCTTCGGAGCTTTCTTT	CASSGGRFFGAFF
NA	NA	TRBV7-2	TRBJ2-5	TGTGCCAGCAGCTTAACCAGGAGAGAGACCCAGTACTTC	CASSLTRRETQYF
few	NA	TRBV11-3	TRBJ1-1	TGTGCCAGCAGCTTTGTAGGGAGCACTGAAGCTTTCTTT	CASSFVGSTEAFF
NA	TRBD2	TRBV18	TRBJ2-1	TGTGCCAGCTCCGCGACTAGCGGGACCCTCTTC	CASSATSGTLF
NA	NA	TRBV14	TRBJ2-5	TGTGCCAGCAGGCGGGGCGGAGATCCTTGGGAGACCCAGTACTTC	CASRRGGDPWETQYF
NA	NA	TRBV5-4	TRBJ1-5	TGTGCCAGCAGCTCGCACAGGGTTAATCAGCCCCAGCATTTT	CASSSHRVNQPQHF
NA	TRBD1	TRBV9	TRBJ1-2	TGTGCCAGCAGCGAAGCGGGACAGGGGAACTATGGCTACACCTTC	CASSEAGQGNYGYTF
NA	TRBD1	TRBV4-1	TRBJ2-5	TGCGCCAGCAGCCAGGTGACAGGGAAGTCGGCCCAGTACTTC	CASSQVTGKSAQYF
NA	NA	TRBV27	TRBJ1-3	TGTGCCAGCAGTTTCAGGCCTCCCGGGACCAGAAACACCATATATTTT	CASSFRPPGTRNTIYF
NA	TRBD1	TRBV10-3	TRBJ1-1	TGTGCCATCAGTGAGTCTAGATGGACAGGGGATGCGGACACTGAAGCTTTCTTT	CAISESRWTGDADTEAFF
NA	TRBD1	TRBV27	TRBJ1-1	TGTGCCAGCAGTCCTACAGGGGGCGGCACTGAAGCTTTCTTT	CASSPTGGGTEAFF
NA	NA	TRBV4-2	TRBJ1-2	TGTGCCAGCAGCCCCTCGGGAGGGACACTTTATGGCTACACCTTC	CASSPSGGTLYGYTF
NA	NA	TRBV5-1	TRBJ1-1	TGCGCCAGCAGCTTGGGCACTGAAGCTTTCTTT	CASSLGTEAFF
NA	TRBD1	TRBV4-2	TRBJ1-1	TGTGCCAGCAGCCACCCGGGACAGGGAGGGGGCACTGAAGCTTTCTTT	CASSHPGQGGGTEAFF
NA	TRBD2	TRBV11-2	TRBJ2-2	TGTGCCAGCAGCAACGGGGGGACCGGGGAGCTGTTTTTT	CASSNGGTGELFF
NA	NA	TRBV10-3	TRBJ1-1	TGTGCCATCAGTGAGGGCAGGGACACTGAAGCTTTCTTT	CAISEGRDTEAFF
once	NA	TRBV29-1	TRBJ1-4	TGCAGCGTTGAAGAGGTACAGAGTGAAAAACTGTTTTTT	CSVEEVQSEKLFF
few	NA	TRBV7-3	TRBJ2-7	TGTGCCAGCAGCTTCACCAGGGAGGACGAGCAGTACTTC	CASSFTREDEQYF
NA	TRBD2	TRBV10-3	TRBJ2-7	TGTGCCATCAGTTACGGACTAGCGGGAGCCTACGAGCAGTACTTC	CAISYGLAGAYEQYF
NA	NA	TRBV9	TRBJ1-1	TGTGCCAGCAGCGCCGGGGGAGGGACCCCTGAAGCTTTCTTT	CASSAGGGTPEAFF
NA	NA	TRBV7-2	TRBJ1-3	TGTGCCAGCAGCCAGAGGGGACCCTCTGGAAACACCATATATTTT	CASSQRGPSGNTIYF
NA	NA	TRBV6-5	TRBJ2-3	TGTGCCAGCAGTTACTCGGGTCAGGGGCTTGGAGATACGCAGTATTTT	CASSYSGQGLGDTQYF
NA	TRBD1	TRBV6-5	TRBJ1-2	TGTGCCAGCAGTCCCCGGGACAGGGTCCGGGGCTACACCTTC	CASSPRDRVRGYTF
NA	NA	TRBV9	TRBJ1-1	TGTGCCAGCAGCGTTGGACAGAGCATGAACACTGAAGCTTTCTTT	CASSVGQSMNTEAFF
NA	NA	TRBV6-6	TRBJ1-1	TGTGCCAGCAGACCCCCGGACATTAGCACTGAAGCTTTCTTT	CASRPPDISTEAFF
NA	NA	TRBV12-5	TRBJ2-3	TGTGCTAGTGGGGAACGCACAGATACGCAGTATTTT	CASGERTDTQYF
NA	TRBD1	TRBV6-6	TRBJ1-1	TGTGCCAGCAGTTACACAGGGGAGGGGACTGAAGCTTTCTTT	CASSYTGEGTEAFF